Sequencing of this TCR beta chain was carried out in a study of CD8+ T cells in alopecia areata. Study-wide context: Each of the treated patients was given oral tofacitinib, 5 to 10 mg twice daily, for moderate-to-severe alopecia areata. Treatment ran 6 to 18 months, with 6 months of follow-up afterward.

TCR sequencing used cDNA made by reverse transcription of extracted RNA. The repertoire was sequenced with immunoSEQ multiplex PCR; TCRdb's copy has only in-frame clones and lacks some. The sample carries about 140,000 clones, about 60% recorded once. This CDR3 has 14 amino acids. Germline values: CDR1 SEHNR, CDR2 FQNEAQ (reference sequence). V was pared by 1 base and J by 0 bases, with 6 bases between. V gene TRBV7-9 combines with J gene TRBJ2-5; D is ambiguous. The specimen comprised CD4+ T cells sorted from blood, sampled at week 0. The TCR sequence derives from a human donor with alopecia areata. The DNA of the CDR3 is TGTGCCAGCAGCTTAGGATACTACCAAGAGACCCAGTACTTC. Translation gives CASSLGYYQETQYF.